Shown below are 2 T cell receptor beta chains from a single sample sequenced in a study of T-cell reconstitution after alpha-beta-depleted transplantation in children. Preparation of the TCRbeta library was carried out with unique molecular identifiers. TCRdb re-analysed the PCR reads in MiXCR, keeping a single row per CDR3 protein. The table records some 600,000 distinct CDR3 sequences, about an eighth of them present only once. The sample consisted of PBMCs, mostly from graft donor cells, taken 360 days after TCRalphabeta/CD19-depleted stem cell transplant. These receptor sequences come from a male patient younger than 18 who had a stem cell transplant for acute myeloid leukemia, so the T cells may come from the graft donor.

J is TRBJ1-3 and V is TRBV29-1; D gene uncertain. CDR3 size: 13 residues. V lost 4 bases, J lost 4 bases, and 11 bases lay in between. CDR1 and CDR2 (germline): SQVTM, ANQGSEA. The CDR3 coding sequence is TGCAGCGTTGTGAAGGGAACAGGAAACACCATATATTTT. Its translation: CSVVKGTGNTIYF.

Remarks on this clonotype: The junction does not match germline at one end; this may be a read error. The chain has TRBV20-1 and TRBJ1-5; 7 bases map to TRBD1. The CDR3 contains 12 residues. The V gene's germline CDR1 is DFQATT and CDR2 SNEGSKA (reference sequence). CDR3 amino acids: CSARGYNKPQHF. CDR3 nucleotides: TGCAGTGCCAGGGGGTACAATAAGCCCCAGCATTTT.